The 8 T cell receptor beta chains listed next were all sequenced from one sample in a study of cytomegalovirus exposure and HLA in healthy donors. The protocol was immunoSEQ multiplex PCR, while the TCRdb copy is restricted to in-frame clones and leaves out a portion. This table holds some 130,000 clones, approximately 84% found once. Sequencing input: PBMCs. Source of these receptors: a young man in good health and CMV-seropositive.

V gene TRBV5-1 combines with J gene TRBJ2-2; 14 bases are shared with TRBD2. The germline CDR1 and CDR2 sequences are SGHRS and YFSETQ. This CDR3 is 18 amino acids long. V was clipped by 3 bases and J by 5 bases; unmatched bases: 9. CDR3 protein: CASSWWTSGGRNTGELFF. In nucleotides, the CDR3 is TGCGCCAGCAGCTGGTGGACTAGCGGGGGGCGTAATACCGGGGAGCTGTTTTTT.

The chain uses TRBV7-2 and TRBJ1-2; 7 bases fit TRBD1. CDR3 length equals 14 residues. Germline V gene data show CDR1 as SGHTA and CDR2 as FQGNSA. Germline trimming cut 4 bases from V and 7 bases from J; bases unmatched to any gene: 9. CDR3 protein: CASSSQAGGFGYTF. The CDR3 DNA reads as TGTGCCAGCAGCTCCCAGGCAGGGGGTTTTGGCTACACCTTC.

This clone has a single count. The gene calls are TRBV27 and TRBJ2-5; 7 bases align to TRBD2. Germline V gene lookup returns CDR1 MNHEY and CDR2 SMNVEV (reference sequence). This CDR3 is 14 amino acids long. V dropped 6 bases and J dropped 5; count of bases not matched to a gene: 9. The CDR3 DNA reads as TGTGCCAGCAGAACGACGGGGGGAGGCGAGACCCAGTACTTC. It specifies CASRTTGGGETQYF.

The chain combines TRBV4-1 with TRBJ1-1; D may be TRBD1 (6 bases). Trimming stripped 4 bases from V and 0 bases from J, with 9 bases between. This CDR3 contains 14 residues. Germline V lookup: CDR1 MGHRA, CDR2 YSYEKL. CDR3 region: CASSRGTMNTEAFF. CDR3 DNA sequence: TGCGCCAGCAGCCGGGGGACAATGAACACTGAAGCTTTCTTT.

Concerning this clone: Mismatch with germline at one junction end may stem from a read error. V and J are TRBV6-5 and TRBJ2-5, with 8 bases aligning to TRBD1. The CDR3 loop spans 15 amino acids. CDR1 is MNHEY, CDR2 SVGAGI, per germline. In nucleotides, the CDR3 is TGTGCCAGCAGTTACTTGACAGGGGCGCAAGGGACCCAGTACTTC. Protein sequence: CASSYLTGAQGTQYF.

The chain uses TRBV11-2 and TRBJ2-1; 16 bases fit TRBD2. The trim removed 5 bases at V and 4 bases at J, leaving 8 bases unmatched. The CDR3 runs to 18 residues. Looked up from germline, CDR1 is SGHAT and CDR2 is FQNNGV. The DNA of the CDR3 is TGTGCCAGCAGCGGAGCCGGGACTAGCGGGGGGGATTACAATGAGCAGTTCTTC. Amino acids: CASSGAGTSGGDYNEQFF. The variable domain in full, completed from reference TRBV11-2 and TRBJ2-1, reads EAGVAQSPRYKIIEKRQSVAFWCNPISGHATLYWYQQILGQGPKLLIQFQNNGVVDDSQLPKDRFSAERLKGVDSTLKIQPAKLEDSAVYLCASSGAGTSGGDYNEQFFGPGTRLTVL.

V is TRBV6-1 and J is TRBJ2-2, with 7 nucleotides matching TRBD2. Germline V lookup: CDR1 MNHNS, CDR2 SASEGT. The CDR3 length is 15 residues. V gave up 5 bases and J gave up 6 bases; unmatched junction bases: 9. The CDR3 sequence is CASSPSGIDAGELFF. The CDR3 bases are TGTGCCAGCAGTCCAAGCGGGATAGATGCCGGGGAGCTGTTTTTT.

This rearrangement joins TRBV7-2 to TRBJ1-1; 10 nucleotides agree with TRBD1. With V trimmed by 5 bases and J by 6 bases, 9 bases remained unmatched. In germline, CDR1 is SGHTA, CDR2 FQGNSA. The length of the CDR3 is 15 residues. The CDR3 nucleotides read TGTGCCAGCAGCCCGCGACAGGGGGCGGTAGCTGAAGCTTTCTTT. Encoded protein: CASSPRQGAVAEAFF.